One and the same sample provided the 16 T cell receptor beta chains below, sequenced in a study of T cell responses to AZD1222 COVID-19 vaccine. Clones were read by immunoSEQ multiplex PCR, and TCRdb kept only the in-frame ones, dropping some. This table holds tens of thousands of clones, approximately 93% found once. Sequencing was performed on peripheral blood, taken on day 0 of AZD1222 vaccination. These receptors all stem from an adult in good health.

The chain recombines TRBV30 with TRBJ1-2; 7 bases map to TRBD1. The CDR3 extends over 12 amino acids. The V gene end was trimmed by 4 bases and the J gene end by 3 bases; junction bases not matched to a gene: 2. Germline values: CDR1 GTSNPN, CDR2 SVGIG (reference sequence). The CDR3 spells CAWKGQYYGYTF. The CDR3 DNA is TGTGCCTGGAAGGGACAGTACTATGGCTACACCTTC.

The rearrangement uses TRBV14 and TRBJ1-3, with D unclear. The CDR3 sequence is 13 residues long. V shed 0 bases and J shed 4 bases, with 4 bases lying between them. Germline values: CDR1 SGHDN, CDR2 FVKESK. This chain's CDR3 is CASSQETGNTIYF. CDR3 sequence (DNA): TGTGCCAGCAGCCAAGAGACGGGAAACACCATATATTTT.

This clone appeared a few times. The rearrangement uses TRBV4-3 and TRBJ1-2, with D perhaps matching TRBD1 (5 bases). Germline values: CDR1 LGHNA, CDR2 YSLEER. Trimming took 4 bases from V and 3 from J, leaving 15 bases between them. The length of the CDR3 is 15 residues. CDR3 DNA sequence: TGCGCCAGCAGCCCTGGGACGGACCGGGACTATGGCTACACCTTC. Protein: CASSPGTDRDYGYTF.

The chain is built from TRBV19 and TRBJ2-3, with 7 bases lining up with TRBD2. Germline CDR1 and CDR2: LNHDA and SQIVND (reference sequence). The CDR3 has 17 amino acids. Losses at the gene ends were 4 bases for V and 3 bases for J; bases not matched to a gene: 13. The CDR3 region has the DNA TGTGCCAGTAGTACCCCCGACAGCCTCGGGGGGACAGATACGCAGTATTTT. Translated: CASSTPDSLGGTDTQYF.

The V and J genes are TRBV5-1 and TRBJ2-2, with 10 bases matching TRBD2. The CDR3 is 16 residues long. Looked up from germline, CDR1 is SGHRS and CDR2 is YFSETQ. J lost 6 bases, V lost 4 bases, and 9 bases had no gene match. CDR3 protein: CASSQSLAGSSGELFF. As DNA, the CDR3 is TGCGCCAGCAGCCAGTCACTAGCGGGGTCTTCCGGGGAGCTGTTTTTT.

V gene TRBV15 combines with J gene TRBJ1-2; D is possibly TRBD1 (6 bases). V gave up 0 bases and J gave up 4 bases, with 18 bases separating them. Germline CDR1 reads LNHNV; CDR2 reads YYDKDF (reference sequence). The CDR3 covers 17 residues. The CDR3 protein is CATSRDHRPGAGYGYTF. CDR3 DNA: TGTGCCACCAGCAGAGACCATCGTCCAGGGGCTGGCTATGGCTACACCTTC.

The rearrangement joins TRBV24-1 to TRBJ2-2, with 7 positions matching TRBD1. CDR1 is KGHDR, CDR2 SFDVKD, per germline. The junction had 18 bases not matched to a gene; V was cut back by 7 bases and J by 5 bases. The CDR3 sequence is 18 residues long. This chain's CDR3 is CATSQTRKEGASTGELFF. The CDR3 bases are TGTGCCACCAGCCAGACCCGGAAAGAGGGGGCGTCAACCGGGGAGCTGTTTTTT.

CDR3: CATSDRGLGEQFF. The CDR3 coding sequence is TGTGCCACCAGTGATAGGGGATTGGGCGAGCAGTTCTTC. V and J are TRBV24-1 and TRBJ2-1; possible D gene TRBD1, 5 bases. V was trimmed by 3 bases and J by 10 bases, leaving 12 bases between them. The V gene's germline CDR1 is KGHDR and CDR2 SFDVKD. This CDR3 is built from 13 residues.

The chain joins TRBV11-2 to TRBJ2-7; 8 nucleotides align to TRBD2. Losses at the gene ends were 2 bases for V and 2 bases for J; bases not matched to a gene: 5. The CDR3 extends over 15 amino acids. From germline, CDR1 is SGHAT and CDR2 FQNNGV. The CDR3 is CASSLYSGGTYEQYF. In DNA, the CDR3 is TGTGCCAGCAGCTTATATTCGGGGGGGACCTACGAGCAGTACTTC.

This chain uses TRBV9 with TRBJ2-1, with a weak D call TRBD1 (5 bases). Germline CDR1 reads SGDLS; CDR2 reads YYNGEE. V lost 0 bases and J lost 2, with 12 bases in between. CDR3 length equals 16 residues. CDR3 in DNA: TGTGCCAGCAGCGTAGAACAGGTTCCGACCTACAATGAGCAGTTCTTC. Its translation: CASSVEQVPTYNEQFF.

This rearrangement joins TRBV7-2 to TRBJ2-3, with D perhaps TRBD1 or TRBD2 (6 bases each). The germline V gene has CDR1 SGHTA and CDR2 FQGNSA. The CDR3 contains 14 residues. The V end was cut by 1 base, the J end by 6 bases, with 11 bases between. The CDR3 DNA reads as TGTGCCAGCAGCTTAGGGGGGGCGAGGGATACGCAGTATTTT. Protein: CASSLGGARDTQYF.

V gene TRBV2 combines with J gene TRBJ1-5; 10 positions agree with TRBD1. The V segment lost 6 bases and the J segment 4 bases; nucleotides outside the gene matches: 3. From germline, CDR1 is SNHLY and CDR2 FYNNEI. This CDR3 comprises 14 residues. Written as DNA, the CDR3 is TGTGCCAGCAGCATGGGACAGGGGAATCAGCCCCAGCATTTT. This translates into CASSMGQGNQPQHF.

The CDR3 loop reads CASSSNTGTSGSQETQYF. In nucleotides, the CDR3 is TGTGCCAGCTCATCTAATACCGGGACTAGCGGCTCCCAAGAGACCCAGTACTTC. V usage is TRBV18 and J usage is TRBJ2-5, with 11 bases aligning to TRBD2. V lost 5 bases to trimming and J lost 1 base; unmatched junction nucleotides: 12. The CDR3 spans 18 residues. Germline V gene lookup returns CDR1 KGHSH and CDR2 LQKENI.

V is TRBV6-5 and J is TRBJ1-2; D unclear. V gave up 2 bases and J gave up 5 bases, with 15 bases separating them. This CDR3 region has 15 residues. Germline lookup yields CDR1 MNHEY and CDR2 SVGAGI. CDR3 protein: CASSYVLGSLYGYTF. The CDR3 DNA sequence: TGTGCCAGCAGTTACGTCTTGGGCAGCCTTTATGGCTACACCTTC.

This rearrangement joins TRBV7-8 to TRBJ2-7; D might be TRBD2 (6 bases). The CDR3 has 16 residues. Germline V gene lookup returns CDR1 SGHVS and CDR2 FQNEAQ. With 5 bases removed from V and 1 base from J, the gap between germline ends came to 18 bases. In DNA, the CDR3 is TGTGCCAGCAGCCGTTTTGGGGGGATAAGTTCCTACGAGCAGTACTTC. This gives the protein CASSRFGGISSYEQYF.

The chain is built from TRBV6-2 or TRBV6-3 and TRBJ1-4; TRBD1 is a possible D gene (5 bases). The germline V gene has CDR1 MNHEY and CDR2 SVGEGT. Trimming pared 5 bases from V and 14 bases from J, leaving 21 bases between. The CDR3 spans 14 residues. For the CDR3, the DNA is TGTGCCAGCAGTGCGGGACTTCCCTATAGGTCGCTGTTTTTT. Amino acid sequence: CASSAGLPYRSLFF.